The T cell receptor (beta chain) under discussion was sequenced for a study of blood T cell repertoires in COVID-19. This CDR3 has 17 amino acids. Germline CDR1 and CDR2: LNHDA and SQIVND (reference sequence). Methods used by the authors: Amplified reference gene primers provided the basis for estimating nucleated cell counts. TCRdb's table, derived via immunoSEQ multiplex PCR, lists solely in-frame clones and lacks some. Clonal size and the V and J genes are those of that table, whereas D and trimming came from the DNA. The table has 200,000 to 250,000 clones, 75% to 90% seen once. The chain is built from TRBV19 and TRBJ1-3; TRBD1 aligns across 12 bases. This receptor was obtained from a woman aged 18-35 years in a cohort exposed to, infected with or recovered from COVID-19 (not recorded which). The sample was PBMCs or T cells enriched from blood (not recorded which). The CDR3 DNA is TGTGTTACCACCGGGACAGGGGGCTTCATAACTGGAAACACCATATATTTT. Amino acid sequence: CVTTGTGGFITGNTIYF. Together with reference TRBV19 and TRBJ1-3, the CDR3 gives the full variable domain: DGGITQSPKYLFRKEGQNVTLSCEQNLNHDAMYWYRQDPGQGLRLIYYSQIVNDFQKGDIAEGYSVSREKKESFPLTVTSAQKNPTAFYLCVTTGTGGFITGNTIYFGEGSWLTVV.